A single sample gave rise to the 30 T cell receptor beta chains below, sequenced in a study of blood T cell repertoires in COVID-19. The protocol was immunoSEQ multiplex PCR, while the TCRdb copy is restricted to in-frame clones and leaves out a portion. Here the sample spans fewer than 180,000 clones, 87% being singletons. The sequenced sample consisted of peripheral blood. Receptors were obtained from an older woman with active or convalescent COVID-19.

This chain links TRBV9 with TRBJ1-2, with a weak D call TRBD1 (6 bases). The CDR3 length is 16 residues. Trimming removed 1 base from V and 8 bases from J, with 21 bases in between. Germline CDR1 is SGDLS and CDR2 is YYNGEE. In nucleotides, the CDR3 is TGTGCCAGCAGCGTACCGTCGGTCCCAGGGGCGCAGGGCTACACCTTC. It specifies CASSVPSVPGAQGYTF. Full variable domain (missing parts from reference TRBV9 and TRBJ1-2): DSGVTQTPKHLITATGQRVTLRCSPRSGDLSVYWYQQSLDQGLQFLIQYYNGEERAKGNILERFSAQQFPDLHSELNLSSLELGDSALYFCASSVPSVPGAQGYTFGSGTRLTVV.

V is TRBV3-1 (or the pseudogene TRBV3-2) and J is TRBJ1-5; a possible D gene is TRBD1 (6 bases). The ends were cut back, 4 bases at V and 0 bases at J, with 19 bases in the middle. The CDR3 runs 18 residues. The V gene's germline CDR1 is LGHDT and CDR2 YNNKEL (reference sequence). The CDR3 DNA follows: TGTGCCAGCAGCCTCCGGACAGCCACCCCCTATAGCAATCAGCCCCAGCATTTT. Its protein product is CASSLRTATPYSNQPQHF.

V and J are TRBV6-6 and TRBJ2-7, with a tentative D call TRBD1 (6 bases). There are 15 residues in the CDR3. Trimming pared 10 bases from V and 2 bases from J, leaving 21 bases between. In germline, CDR1 is MNHNY, CDR2 SVGAGI (reference sequence). For the CDR3, the DNA is TGTGCCACCGGCGCGGCTGAAGGGGGACCCTACGAGCAGTACTTC. This encodes CATGAAEGGPYEQYF.

The rearrangement joins TRBV5-6 to TRBJ2-7; 8 nucleotides align to TRBD1. CDR1 is SGHDT, CDR2 YYEEEE, per germline. Trimming at V came to 3 bases and at J to 2 bases, leaving 16 bases not matched to a gene. The CDR3 runs 18 residues. CDR3 bases: TGTGCCAGCAGCTCTAAGACGGGACAGGCATACCGGACCTACGAGCAGTACTTC. Protein: CASSSKTGQAYRTYEQYF.

This chain links TRBV7-9 with TRBJ1-4; 8 bases agree with TRBD1. Germline CDR1 is SEHNR and CDR2 is FQNEAQ (reference sequence). CDR3 length: 16 residues. J lost 7 bases, V lost 5 bases, and 12 bases had no gene match. CDR3 DNA: TGTGCCAGCAGCGCCCTACACAGGGGGTCAGGTGAAAAACTGTTTTTT. Translated: CASSALHRGSGEKLFF.

The chain carries TRBV19 and TRBJ1-2; D remains unclear. Germline CDR1 and CDR2: LNHDA and SQIVND (reference sequence). The CDR3 sequence is 12 residues long. V shed 1 base and J shed 5 bases, with 5 bases lying between them. The DNA of the CDR3 is TGTGCCAGTAGTATAGGGGAGTATGGCTACACCTTC. Encoded protein: CASSIGEYGYTF.

The J gene is TRBJ1-6, the V gene TRBV18; the match to TRBD1 covers 7 bases. CDR1 and CDR2 (germline): KGHSH, LQKENI. The V gene end was trimmed by 3 bases and the J gene end by 9 bases; junction bases not matched to a gene: 32. There are 23 residues in the CDR3. The CDR3 here is CASSPLSGQSGISSTGMGSPLHF. The CDR3 nucleotides read TGTGCCAGCTCACCGCTCTCGGGACAGAGTGGAATTTCATCTACGGGGATGGGTTCACCCCTCCACTTT.

The J gene is TRBJ2-7, the V gene TRBV7-2; maybe TRBD2 (5 bases). Germline V gene lookup returns CDR1 SGHTA and CDR2 FQGNSA. This CDR3 is 15 amino acids long. V was pared by 0 bases and J by 1 base, with 10 bases between. The CDR3 coding sequence is TGTGCCAGCAGCTTAGCCTCCGAGGGTTCCTACGAGCAGTACTTC. Encoded protein: CASSLASEGSYEQYF.

CDR3 nucleotides: TGTGCCATCAGTGGAGGAGGGGGCGCGGGCACTGAAGCTTTCTTT. Protein sequence: CAISGGGGAGTEAFF. The chain employs TRBV10-3 and TRBJ1-1; 7 nucleotides align to TRBD1. V shed 4 bases, J shed 4 bases, and the junction held 9 bases outside the gene matches. Germline CDR1 and CDR2: ENHRY and SYGVKD. The CDR3 has 15 residues.

V usage is TRBV30 and J usage is TRBJ2-1, with 7 bases matching TRBD1. The ends lost 5 bases at V and 5 bases at J; junction bases unmatched: 6. Germline V gives CDR1 GTSNPN, CDR2 SVGIG (reference sequence). The CDR3 totals 13 residues. This CDR3 is CAWRSQGDNEQFF. The CDR3 nucleotides read TGTGCCTGGCGATCCCAGGGGGACAATGAGCAGTTCTTC.

The chain carries TRBV19 and TRBJ1-2; TRBD1 aligns across 7 bases. Looked up from germline, CDR1 is LNHDA and CDR2 is SQIVND (reference sequence). The CDR3 extends over 17 amino acids. The J segment lost 0 bases and the V segment lost 1 base, leaving 8 bases of the junction unmatched. CDR3 in amino acids: CASSIGGTAYTNYGYTF. CDR3 nucleotide sequence: TGTGCCAGTAGTATAGGTGGGACAGCATATACTAACTATGGCTACACCTTC.

The chain uses TRBV13 and TRBJ1-3; TRBD1 matches at 7 bases. The germline V gene has CDR1 PRHDT and CDR2 FYEKMQ (reference sequence). The CDR3 has 12 residues. V lost 4 bases and J lost 7; bases outside the gene matches: 1. This CDR3 reads CASSSQGNTIYF. In nucleotides, the CDR3 is TGTGCCAGCAGCTCACAGGGGAACACCATATATTTT.

The sample holds one count of this clone. V and J are TRBV7-2 and TRBJ1-6; TRBD1 matches at 7 bases. The germline CDR1 and CDR2 sequences are SGHTA and FQGNSA. With 2 bases clipped from V and 5 bases from J, the junction kept 6 bases outside the gene matches. The CDR3 loop spans 16 amino acids. The CDR3 sequence is CASSLYGRGDNSPLHF. The CDR3, as DNA: TGTGCCAGCAGCTTATATGGCAGGGGGGATAATTCACCCCTCCACTTT.

The chain uses TRBV5-4 and TRBJ1-2; possible D gene TRBD1, 5 bases. Germline loops: CDR1 SGHNT, CDR2 YYREEE (reference sequence). This CDR3 is built from 15 residues. The germline V and J ends were trimmed by 5 bases and 7 bases, with 21 bases remaining between them. CDR3 protein: CASSSGQGVISGYTF. CDR3 in DNA: TGTGCCAGCAGTTCCGGCCAGGGTGTGATAAGTGGCTACACCTTC. Full variable domain (rest looked up from reference TRBV5-4 and TRBJ1-2): ETGVTQSPTHLIKTRGQQVTLRCSSQSGHNTVSWYQQALGQGPQFIFQYYREEENGRGNFPPRFSGLQFPNYSSELNVNALELDDSALYLCASSSGQGVISGYTFGSGTRLTVV.

This clone has only a few counts. This chain links TRBV18 with TRBJ2-1; 8 positions agree with TRBD1. The V gene end was trimmed by 2 bases and the J gene end by 5 bases; junction bases not matched to a gene: 5. The V gene's germline CDR1 is KGHSH and CDR2 LQKENI. The CDR3 has 15 residues. The DNA of the CDR3 is TGTGCCAGCTCACCAGGCAGGGGGCCTCACAATGAGCAGTTCTTC. It codes for CASSPGRGPHNEQFF.

This clone was counted once. The CDR3 is CASSSAGGMNTEAFF. In nucleotides, the CDR3 is TGTGCCAGCAGCTCCGCAGGGGGGATGAACACTGAAGCTTTCTTT. The gene calls are TRBV5-5 and TRBJ1-1; TRBD1 matches at 7 bases. This CDR3 is 15 amino acids long. Per germline, CDR1 SGHKS and CDR2 YYEKEE (reference sequence). V was pared by 3 bases and J by 0 bases, with 5 bases of the junction left unmatched. The full variable domain, with the rest looked up from reference TRBV5-5 and TRBJ1-1, is DAGVTQSPTHLIKTRGQQVTLRCSPISGHKSVSWYQQVLGQGPQFIFQYYEKEERGRGNFPDRFSARQFPNYSSELNVNALLLGDSALYLCASSSAGGMNTEAFFGQGTRLTVV.

V and J are TRBV5-6 and TRBJ1-1, with TRBD1 as a possible D gene (5 bases). V lost 3 bases, J lost 8 bases, and 11 bases lay in between. Germline-derived CDR1 and CDR2 are SGHDT and YYEEEE. The length of the CDR3 is 12 residues. CDR3 nucleotide sequence: TGTGCCAGCAGCTCACCCCACAGGGAAGCTTTCTTT. It codes for CASSSPHREAFF.

The V and J genes are TRBV18 and TRBJ2-7; 10 bases are a match to TRBD1. The ends lost 3 bases at V and 5 bases at J; junction bases unmatched: 7. The germline gives CDR1 KGHSH, CDR2 LQKENI. The CDR3 totals 15 residues. CDR3 in DNA: TGTGCCAGCTCACCCCGGACAGGGGGGTACAACGAGCAGTACTTC. It is translated as CASSPRTGGYNEQYF.

This chain uses TRBV2 with TRBJ1-4, with D unresolved. The CDR3 has 15 residues. CDR1 and CDR2 from the germline V gene are SNHLY and FYNNEI. V was cut by 6 bases and J by 0 bases, with 11 bases left in between. The CDR3 sequence: CASRNSGTTNEKLFF. The CDR3 region has the DNA TGTGCCAGCAGGAACTCCGGGACAACTAATGAAAAACTGTTTTTT. The full variable domain, completed using reference TRBV2 and TRBJ1-4, is EPEVTQTPSHQVTQMGQEVILRCVPISNHLYFYWYRQILGQKVEFLVSFYNNEISEKSEIFDDQFSVERPDGSNFTLKIRSTKLEDSAMYFCASRNSGTTNEKLFFGSGTQLSVL.

This clone has a single count. The V call is TRBV12-3 or TRBV12-4, the J call TRBJ1-2, with D hard to call. Trimming left V 3 bases short and J 2 bases short, with 7 bases between. The CDR3 sequence is 13 residues long. The CDR3, as DNA: TGTGCCAGCAGTTTGCGCAGGAACTATGGCTACACCTTC. It specifies CASSLRRNYGYTF.

The rearrangement joins TRBV18 to TRBJ2-7; D is possibly TRBD1 (5 bases). V lost 2 bases to trimming and J lost 4 bases, with 9 bases between them. This CDR3 is built from 13 residues. Germline CDR1 reads KGHSH; CDR2 reads LQKENI. The CDR3 sequence: CASSPVRAYEQYF. CDR3 nucleotides: TGTGCCAGCTCACCAGTCAGGGCATACGAGCAGTACTTC.

This clone was detected only once. The V and J genes are TRBV7-6 and TRBJ1-2; 8 bases agree with TRBD1. Germline-derived CDR1 and CDR2 are SGHVS and FNYEAQ. V trimming: 5 bases; J trimming: 8 bases; junction bases outside the gene matches: 13. The CDR3 has 15 residues. CDR3 DNA sequence: TGTGCCAGCAGCCCCATAGGGGGATGGACAGGGGGCTACACCTTC. It specifies CASSPIGGWTGGYTF.

The V call is TRBV11-3, the J call TRBJ2-1; the match to TRBD2 covers 8 bases. Unmatched junction bases numbered 3, after V lost 0 bases and J lost 5 bases. The CDR3 sequence is 15 residues long. The germline V gene encodes CDR1 SGHNT and CDR2 YENEEA. DNA of the CDR3: TGTGCCAGCAGCTTAGAGGGCGGGGGGCACAATGAGCAGTTCTTC. Its protein product is CASSLEGGGHNEQFF.

The chain recombines TRBV2 with TRBJ1-1; tentatively, D is TRBD1 (5 bases). The CDR3 runs to 14 residues. Germline CDR1 reads SNHLY; CDR2 reads FYNNEI. With 2 bases removed from V and 0 bases from J, the gap between germline ends came to 7 bases. The CDR3, as DNA: TGTGCCAGCAGTGAAAGGGGTATGAACACTGAAGCTTTCTTT. It specifies CASSERGMNTEAFF.

CDR3 protein: CAISVSRLGRGRLDTEAFF. Written as DNA, the CDR3 is TGTGCCATCAGTGTTAGCCGCCTAGGCAGGGGGCGTCTGGACACTGAAGCTTTCTTT. The gene calls are TRBV10-3 and TRBJ1-1, with 8 bases aligning to TRBD1. Trimming cost V 4 bases and J 3 bases; bases outside gene matches: 19. Germline loops: CDR1 ENHRY, CDR2 SYGVKD. There are 19 residues in the CDR3.

The V call is TRBV6-1, the J call TRBJ1-1; D is uncertain. V was trimmed by 2 bases and J by 4 bases, leaving 8 bases between them. This CDR3 has 13 amino acids. Germline CDR1 reads MNHNS; CDR2 reads SASEGT. Here the CDR3 DNA reads TGTGCCAGCAGTGAAACAGAGTCCACTGAAGCTTTCTTT. This gives the protein CASSETESTEAFF.

This clone came up a few times. V gene TRBV5-4 combines with J gene TRBJ2-7, with TRBD1 identical over 8 bases. This CDR3 contains 15 residues. V shed 0 bases and J 5 bases; nucleotides not matched to a gene: 7. Germline lookup yields CDR1 SGHNT and CDR2 YYREEE (reference sequence). CDR3 DNA sequence: TGTGCCAGCAGCTTGGATGGGACAGGAGGCCACGAGCAGTACTTC. It specifies CASSLDGTGGHEQYF.

This sequence joins TRBV19 and TRBJ1-6; 7 nucleotides match TRBD1. Trimming at V came to 7 bases and at J to 6 bases, leaving 9 bases not matched to a gene. Looked up from germline, CDR1 is LNHDA and CDR2 is SQIVND (reference sequence). The CDR3 totals 15 residues. The CDR3 loop reads CASTQGVLTNSPLHF. CDR3 nucleotide sequence: TGTGCCAGTACCCAGGGGGTCTTAACTAATTCACCCCTCCACTTT.

The CDR3 region has the DNA TGTGCCAGCAGTTACCTCCCCCCGTCAGGCTTCCATGGCTATGGCTACACCTTC. Its translation: CASSYLPPSGFHGYGYTF. The chain links TRBV6-7 to TRBJ1-2; unclear D gene. TRBV6-7 is flagged as an ORF with uncertain function. Trimming removed 2 bases at V and 4 bases at J, with 23 bases between. The CDR3 is 18 amino acids.

This clone was seen more than once but under ten times. The chain has TRBV27 and TRBJ1-2; 9 bases are shared with TRBD1. Germline lookup yields CDR1 MNHEY and CDR2 SMNVEV (reference sequence). The CDR3 sequence is 14 residues long. Trimming cost V 6 bases and J 8 bases; bases outside gene matches: 10. CDR3 nucleotide sequence: TGTGCCAGCAGGCCTTATGGGGGACAGGGCGGCTACACCTTC. This gives the protein CASRPYGGQGGYTF.